Listed here are 26 T cell receptor beta chains from one sample, sequenced in a study of OX40 agonist ivuxolimab in advanced cancers. The table came from immunoSEQ multiplex PCR; TCRdb's copy has only in-frame clones and leaves some out. Altogether over 30,000 clones are present, roughly four fifths being singletons, with the ten largest covering under 2%. This material consisted of CD4+ or CD8+ T cells sorted from blood, taken in a trial of the OX40 agonist ivuxolimab. The receptors come from an adult with an advanced solid tumor such as melanoma, head and neck, liver or kidney cancer.

J is TRBJ1-6 and V is TRBV9, with 7 nucleotides matching TRBD1. The CDR3 sequence is 14 residues long. The germline V gene has CDR1 SGDLS and CDR2 YYNGEE. Trimming removed 2 bases from V and 9 bases from J; junction bases left unmatched: 5. The CDR3 region is CASSVSGGSSPLHF. As DNA, the CDR3 is TGTGCCAGCAGCGTGTCAGGGGGTAGTTCACCCCTCCACTTT.

The rearrangement links TRBV30 to TRBJ1-6; 7 positions match TRBD1. Germline-derived CDR1 and CDR2 are GTSNPN and SVGIG (reference sequence). The CDR3 totals 14 residues. Trimming removed 1 base from V and 6 bases from J; junction bases left unmatched: 3. The CDR3 nucleotides are TGTGCCTGGAGTGCGGGACAGACTAATTCACCCCTCCACTTT. Encoded protein: CAWSAGQTNSPLHF. Full variable domain (remainder filled in from reference TRBV30 and TRBJ1-6): SQTIHQWPATLVQPVGSPLSLECTVEGTSNPNLYWYRQAAGRGLQLLFYSVGIGQISSEVPQNLSASRPQDRQFILSSKKLLLSDSGFYLCAWSAGQTNSPLHFGNGTRLTVT.

This clone was seen once. The rearrangement uses TRBV9 and TRBJ1-1; no definite D call. Germline V gives CDR1 SGDLS, CDR2 YYNGEE. The length of the CDR3 is 13 residues. The V and J ends lost 4 bases and 6 bases respectively, with 13 bases between them. CDR3 residues: CASSKGNFAEAFF. The CDR3 coding sequence is TGTGCCAGCAGCAAAGGGAATTTCGCTGAAGCTTTCTTT.

The chain is built from TRBV11-2 and TRBJ2-5; D possibly corresponds to TRBD2 (6 bases). V lost 0 bases and J lost 7, with 15 bases in between. From germline, CDR1 is SGHAT and CDR2 FQNNGV. This CDR3 is 15 amino acids long. The DNA for the CDR3 is TGTGCCAGCAGCTTAGATGGTTTCCGGGGAGGGACCCAGTACTTC. As protein: CASSLDGFRGGTQYF.

As DNA, the CDR3 is TGTGCCAGTAGTATGGTGACAGGGGGTTACGAGCAGTACTTC. This codes for CASSMVTGGYEQYF. The J gene is TRBJ2-7, the V gene TRBV19; TRBD1 aligns across 9 bases. Germline V gene lookup returns CDR1 LNHDA and CDR2 SQIVND (reference sequence). CDR3 length equals 14 residues. The V segment lost 3 bases and the J segment 4 bases; nucleotides outside the gene matches: 4.

The rearrangement joins TRBV2 to TRBJ2-1, with 7 bases matching TRBD1. The germline V gene has CDR1 SNHLY and CDR2 FYNNEI. The V and J ends lost 3 bases and 7 bases, in that order; junction bases with no gene match: 9. The CDR3 is 15 residues long. The CDR3 loop is CASSDLGQPVNEQFF. The CDR3 nucleotides read TGTGCCAGCAGTGACCTGGGACAGCCTGTTAATGAGCAGTTCTTC. The whole variable domain, remainder taken from reference TRBV2 and TRBJ2-1, is EPEVTQTPSHQVTQMGQEVILRCVPISNHLYFYWYRQILGQKVEFLVSFYNNEISEKSEIFDDQFSVERPDGSNFTLKIRSTKLEDSAMYFCASSDLGQPVNEQFFGPGTRLTVL.

This sequence joins TRBV6-1 and TRBJ2-2, with unresolved D. Trimming removed 6 bases from V and 2 bases from J, with 7 bases in between. This CDR3 has 13 residues. Per germline, CDR1 MNHNS and CDR2 SASEGT. CDR3 protein: CASRDFNTGELFF. The CDR3 nucleotides read TGTGCCAGCAGAGACTTCAACACCGGGGAGCTGTTTTTT.

As concerns this clone: Mismatch with germline at one junction end may stem from a read error. This chain joins TRBV19 and TRBJ1-5, with 7 bases lining up with TRBD1. Germline V gene sequence: CDR1 LNHDA, CDR2 SQIVND (reference sequence). The CDR3 runs 14 residues. The CDR3 coding sequence is TGTGCCAATAGTATTAGTAGGGGGCTTCAGCCCCAGCATTTT. Its protein is CANSISRGLQPQHF.

The chain is built from TRBV7-2 and TRBJ2-7; D is unclear. The germline CDR1 and CDR2 sequences are SGHTA and FQGNSA. This CDR3 has 13 residues. V was trimmed by 5 bases and J by 3 bases, leaving 11 bases between them. The DNA of the CDR3 is TGTGCCAGCAGCACCCGACATCACTACGAGCAGTACTTC. The encoded protein is CASSTRHHYEQYF.

This clone has just one count. The chain recombines TRBV4-1 with TRBJ2-7; D unresolved. This CDR3 has 14 amino acids. V was trimmed by 1 base and J by 5 bases, leaving 12 bases between them. Germline-derived CDR1 and CDR2 are MGHRA and YSYEKL. The CDR3 protein is CASSQVMARHEQYF. The DNA for the CDR3 is TGCGCCAGCAGCCAAGTAATGGCTCGCCACGAGCAGTACTTC.

This chain joins TRBV6-5 and TRBJ2-1, with D possibly TRBD1 on 6 matching bases. The CDR3 runs 12 residues. Germline CDR1 and CDR2: MNHEY and SVGAGI. The germline V and J ends were trimmed by 5 bases and 8 bases, with 10 bases remaining between them. CDR3 in amino acids: CASSKQGYEQFF. As DNA, the CDR3 is TGTGCCAGCAGTAAACAGGGATATGAGCAGTTCTTC.

This chain connects TRBV18 to TRBJ2-3; TRBD1 is a possible D gene (6 bases). Germline V gives CDR1 KGHSH, CDR2 LQKENI. Trimming removed 5 bases from V and 2 bases from J, with 11 bases in between. The CDR3 has 14 amino acids. For the CDR3, the DNA is TGTGCCAGCTCAGGGGGCGTTCCCACAGATACGCAGTATTTT. It is translated as CASSGGVPTDTQYF.

V is TRBV15 and J is TRBJ2-5; D gene unclear. Germline values: CDR1 LNHNV, CDR2 YYDKDF (reference sequence). The CDR3 has 14 residues. Trimming left V 4 bases short and J 5 bases short, with 14 bases between. CDR3 nucleotides: TGTGCCACCAGCACTCGAAAGGGTGAGGAGACCCAGTACTTC. This encodes CATSTRKGEETQYF.

The chain joins TRBV30 to TRBJ2-5, with TRBD1 as a possible D gene (6 bases). This CDR3 comprises 14 residues. The germline gives CDR1 GTSNPN, CDR2 SVGIG (reference sequence). The V gene lost 5 bases and the J gene lost 2 bases, with 15 bases spanning the gap. The CDR3 sequence: CAWFRAGVQETQYF. CDR3 nucleotide sequence: TGTGCCTGGTTTAGGGCAGGGGTACAAGAGACCCAGTACTTC.

The rearrangement links TRBV7-9 to TRBJ1-6; D call uncertain. The V end lost 1 base, the J end lost 0 bases, and 16 bases lay between the germline ends. This CDR3 has 19 amino acids. CDR1 and CDR2 from the germline V gene are SEHNR and FQNEAQ (reference sequence). The CDR3 loop reads CASSLDGGAPSSYNSPLHF. CDR3 nucleotide sequence: TGTGCCAGCAGCTTAGATGGAGGAGCTCCAAGCTCCTATAATTCACCCCTCCACTTT.

In its sample, this clone was seen once. V and J are TRBV5-1 and TRBJ2-2; the D gene is possibly TRBD2 (6 bases). Germline CDR1 is SGHRS and CDR2 is YFSETQ. V lost 0 bases and J lost 2, with 11 bases in between. CDR3 length equals 16 residues. The CDR3 coding sequence is TGCGCCAGCAGCTTGGGTTTGGCGGGAAACACCGGGGAGCTGTTTTTT. The encoded protein is CASSLGLAGNTGELFF.

The V and J genes are TRBV4-2 and TRBJ1-2; TRBD1 matches at 9 bases. CDR1 is LGHNA, CDR2 YNFKEQ, per germline. V gave up 5 bases and J gave up 6 bases; unmatched junction bases: 7. CDR3 length equals 14 residues. CDR3 sequence reads: CASSGQGTLNGYTF. DNA of the CDR3: TGTGCCAGCAGCGGACAGGGGACACTAAATGGCTACACCTTC.

The V call is TRBV6-5, the J call TRBJ1-3; TRBD1 agrees at 7 bases. From germline, CDR1 is MNHEY and CDR2 SVGAGI. The CDR3 sequence is 16 residues long. Trimming at V came to 0 bases and at J to 0 bases, leaving 2 bases not matched to a gene. This CDR3 is CASSYSDRSSGNTIYF. DNA of the CDR3: TGTGCCAGCAGTTACTCGGACAGGAGCTCTGGAAACACCATATATTTT.

This clone was recorded a few times. The chain is built from TRBV6-5 and TRBJ1-1; maybe TRBD1 (5 bases). Germline values: CDR1 MNHEY, CDR2 SVGAGI. The CDR3 extends over 15 amino acids. Between the trimmed V and J ends, which lost 7 bases and 0 bases, there was a span of 15 bases. The chain's CDR3 is CASTNPRGLNTEAFF. In DNA, the CDR3 is TGTGCCAGCACAAACCCTCGGGGGTTGAACACTGAAGCTTTCTTT.

This chain connects TRBV9 to TRBJ2-7; D remains ambiguous. The CDR3 consists of 15 residues. Per germline, CDR1 SGDLS and CDR2 YYNGEE. Trimming removed 0 bases from V and 2 bases from J, with 12 bases in between. CDR3 sequence (DNA): TGTGCCAGCAGCGTAGTAACACGTAGTACCTACGAGCAGTACTTC. The encoded protein is CASSVVTRSTYEQYF.

The chain recombines TRBV29-1 with TRBJ2-2, with a tentative D call TRBD2 (5 bases). The CDR3 spans 12 residues. The germline V and J ends were trimmed by 4 bases and 5 bases, with 8 bases remaining between them. CDR1 and CDR2 (germline): SQVTM, ANQGSEA. The CDR3 sequence: CSVGEWTGELFF. In nucleotides, the CDR3 is TGCAGCGTTGGGGAGTGGACCGGGGAGCTGTTTTTT.

CDR3 loop: CASSDDRVNQPQHF. In nucleotides, the CDR3 is TGTGCCAGCAGTGATGACAGGGTCAATCAGCCCCAGCATTTT. The chain is built from TRBV2 and TRBJ1-5; the match to TRBD1 covers 7 bases. Germline V gives CDR1 SNHLY, CDR2 FYNNEI. J was trimmed by 3 bases and V by 3 bases; bases with no gene match: 2. The CDR3 runs 14 residues.

V and J are TRBV19 and TRBJ2-5; 13 nucleotides match TRBD2. The end of the DNA is better explained by TRBJ2-7, so the J call may be wrong. This CDR3 contains 14 residues. The germline V gene has CDR1 LNHDA and CDR2 SQIVND (reference sequence). The CDR3 DNA is TGTGCCAGTAGACTAGCGGGAGGGTCCTACGAGCAGTACTTC. Translation: CASRLAGGSYEQYF.

The chain has TRBV6-5 and TRBJ1-3; 7 nucleotides line up with TRBD1. V dropped 6 bases and J dropped 2; count of bases not matched to a gene: 4. The CDR3 runs to 14 residues. Germline values: CDR1 MNHEY, CDR2 SVGAGI. CDR3 coding DNA: TGTGCCAGCAGCTCAGGACAGGCTGGAAACACCATATATTTT. This translates into CASSSGQAGNTIYF.

Comment on this clone: Other DNA variants within this sample encode the same CDR3. V usage is TRBV18 and J usage is TRBJ2-5; no clear D gene. Per germline, CDR1 KGHSH and CDR2 LQKENI. This CDR3 has 11 residues. The germline V and J ends were trimmed by 1 base and 3 bases, with 0 bases remaining between them. Here the CDR3 DNA reads TGTGCCAGCTCACCACAAGAGACCCAGTACTTC. Encoded protein: CASSPQETQYF.

This chain uses TRBV7-2 with TRBJ2-4; tentatively, D is TRBD2 (7 bases). Germline values: CDR1 SGHTA, CDR2 FQGNSA. This CDR3 contains 14 residues. V lost 5 bases to trimming and J lost 8 bases, with 16 bases between them. The CDR3 DNA follows: TGTGCCAGCAGCCCCTGGGGGGCGGGGGACATTCAGTACTTC. Protein product: CASSPWGAGDIQYF.